A single sample is the source of the 5 T cell receptor beta chains below, sequenced in a study of T-cell memory formation after mild COVID-19. TCRdb re-derived calls from the 5' RACE reads in MiXCR, one entry per CDR3 protein. The sample carries 11,000 to 15,000 distinct CDR3 sequences, roughly a fifth recorded once. The specimen was PBMCs or a T cell subset sorted from them (not recorded which). Receptors originate from an adult woman who had mild COVID-19 (a few samples of this study predate the infection). Cell type and time point are not known.

This clonotype came up many times. The chain is built from TRBV20-1 and TRBJ2-7, with TRBD1 matching 7 bases. The CDR3 has 14 residues. Per germline, CDR1 DFQATT and CDR2 SNEGSKA (reference sequence). With V trimmed by 5 bases and J by 3 bases, 10 bases remained unmatched. The CDR3 DNA is TGCAGTGCTTCTCCCGGGACAGATAACTACGAGCAGTACTTC. It is translated as CSASPGTDNYEQYF.

V and J are TRBV7-2 and TRBJ2-3, with a weak D call TRBD2 (6 bases). Trimming took 6 bases from V and 2 from J, leaving 12 bases between them. CDR1 is SGHTA and CDR2 is FQGNSA in the germline V gene. This CDR3 spans 14 amino acids. The CDR3 DNA reads TGTGCCAGCAGTCGGGGGAGAACCACAGATACGCAGTATTTT. This translates into CASSRGRTTDTQYF.

This clonotype was detected ten times or more. The chain employs TRBV4-2 and TRBJ2-1; TRBD2 matches 14 bases. Germline assignment: CDR1 LGHNA and CDR2 YNFKEQ. The CDR3 spans 17 residues. After removal of 0 bases from V and 9 bases from J, the junction contained 7 bases not matched to a gene. The CDR3 loop is CASSQDIGTSGSGEQFF. CDR3 coding DNA: TGTGCCAGCAGCCAAGATATAGGGACTAGCGGGAGCGGTGAGCAGTTCTTC.

This clonotype was seen at least ten times. This chain joins TRBV6-1 and TRBJ2-7, with TRBD2 matching over 11 bases. Germline CDR1 is MNHNS and CDR2 is SASEGT. V gave up 4 bases and J gave up 3 bases; unmatched junction bases: 8. The CDR3 sequence is 16 residues long. CDR3 in amino acids: CASSAPLAGAVYEQYF. Written as DNA, the CDR3 is TGTGCCAGCAGTGCCCCACTAGCGGGGGCCGTCTACGAGCAGTACTTC.

The chain uses TRBV4-2 and TRBJ2-5; possible D gene TRBD2, 6 bases. The V end was cut by 0 bases, the J end by 4 bases, with 12 bases between. Per germline, CDR1 LGHNA and CDR2 YNFKEQ. This CDR3 comprises 15 residues. CDR3 amino acids: CASSQDQLATETQYF. CDR3 DNA: TGTGCCAGCAGCCAAGATCAGCTAGCGACAGAGACCCAGTACTTC.